The clone carrying this T cell receptor (beta chain) was seen ten or more times. Its antigen is as yet unknown. The junction differs from germline at one of its ends, possibly a read error. The record originates from a study of Graves' ophthalmopathy and Graves' hyperthyroidism. Study-wide results and caveats: Blood was where most expanded thyroid clonotypes above 0.001 frequency also turned up.

The CDR3 sequence is 16 residues long. The germline V gene has CDR1 SGHAT and CDR2 FQDESV (reference sequence). Amplification targeted the TCR beta CDR3 regions, with RNA transcripts as the source material. HTBI-primed first-round RT-PCR preceded second-round multiplex PCR. TCRdb processed the multiplex PCR reads anew with MiXCR; each CDR3 protein has one entry. The table includes fewer than 600,000 distinct CDR3 sequences, about 15% detected once. Patients were excluded if they had other autoimmune diseases or uncontrolled infections, and likewise if pregnancy or lactation applied. Sequences were obtained from blood. The rearrangement uses TRBV11-1 and TRBJ2-4; 11 nucleotides line up with TRBD2. This receptor was identified in a woman younger than 45 with Graves' ophthalmopathy. CDR3 DNA: TGTGCCAGCAGCTTAAAGGGACTAGCGGTGGGAAACATTAAGTACTTC. Amino acids: CASSLKGLAVGNIKYF. The full variable domain, its missing parts supplied by reference TRBV11-1 and TRBJ2-4, is EAEVAQSPRYKITEKSQAVAFWCDPISGHATLYWYRQILGQGPELLVQFQDESVVDDSQLPKDRFSAERLKGVDSTLKIQPAELGDSAMYLCASSLKGLAVGNIKYFGAGTRLSVL.